The 27 T cell receptor beta chains below all came from one sample that was sequenced in a study of cytomegalovirus exposure and HLA in healthy donors. In the PCR, 60 Vbeta and 13 Jbeta primers were used. Method: immunoSEQ multiplex PCR; TCRdb's copy keeps in-frame clones and lacks some. The sample contains roughly 130,000 clones, 70% to 85% of which appear only once. Sequenced input: PBMCs. The source is a boy between 10 and 17 years old in good health and CMV-seronegative.

V and J are TRBV6-5 and TRBJ1-5; 7 bases are shared with TRBD1. Germline V gives CDR1 MNHEY, CDR2 SVGAGI. J gave up 5 bases and V 1 base, and 2 bases lay outside the gene matches. This CDR3 has 14 residues. The CDR3 is CASSYFQGDQPQHF. In DNA form, the CDR3 reads TGTGCCAGCAGTTACTTCCAGGGGGATCAGCCCCAGCATTTT.

This chain uses TRBV9 with TRBJ2-7, with D unclear. Trimming shortened V by 4 bases and J by 2 bases, and 19 bases separated the two germline ends. The CDR3 is made up of 16 amino acids. The V gene's germline CDR1 is SGDLS and CDR2 YYNGEE. This chain's CDR3 is CASSYNKDWSPYEQYF. CDR3 in DNA: TGTGCCAGCAGCTATAATAAAGACTGGAGCCCCTACGAGCAGTACTTC. The full variable domain, in which reference TRBV9 and TRBJ2-7 provide the parts outside the CDR3, is DSGVTQTPKHLITATGQRVTLRCSPRSGDLSVYWYQQSLDQGLQFLIQYYNGEERAKGNILERFSAQQFPDLHSELNLSSLELGDSALYFCASSYNKDWSPYEQYFGPGTRLTVT.

The chain is built from TRBV5-1 and TRBJ1-5; weak D call: TRBD1 (5 bases). Germline V gene lookup returns CDR1 SGHRS and CDR2 YFSETQ. The CDR3 spans 15 residues. V gave up 2 bases and J gave up 4 bases, with 13 bases separating them. Here the CDR3 DNA reads TGCGCCAGCAGCTTTAGGGGAGGAGGGAATCAGCCCCAGCATTTT. Protein: CASSFRGGGNQPQHF.

The chain recombines TRBV4-3 with TRBJ2-1; TRBD2 might be the D (6 bases). The V end lost 0 bases, the J end lost 12 bases, and 18 bases lay between the germline ends. The germline gives CDR1 LGHNA, CDR2 YSLEER. The CDR3 has 15 residues. CDR3: CASSQDNQRVGGQFF. Here the CDR3 DNA reads TGCGCCAGCAGCCAAGATAACCAGCGGGTCGGTGGGCAGTTCTTC.

J is TRBJ2-1 and V is TRBV7-9; the match to TRBD2 covers 7 bases. V shed 5 bases, J shed 8 bases, and the junction held 15 bases outside the gene matches. This CDR3 is 16 amino acids long. Germline CDR1 SEHNR, CDR2 FQNEAQ (reference sequence). This CDR3 is CASSNAPRDYFHEQFF. For the CDR3, the DNA is TGTGCCAGCAGCAATGCCCCCCGGGACTACTTCCATGAGCAGTTCTTC.

This clone occurred once. V and J are TRBV5-1 and TRBJ2-3; 8 bases are a match to TRBD1. J was trimmed by 6 bases and V by 4 bases; bases with no gene match: 13. Looked up from germline, CDR1 is SGHRS and CDR2 is YFSETQ. The CDR3 loop spans 16 amino acids. CDR3 in amino acids: CASSLNRGSVGDTQYF. The DNA of the CDR3 is TGCGCCAGCAGCCTCAACAGGGGGAGCGTAGGGGATACGCAGTATTTT.

The chain employs TRBV10-3 and TRBJ1-2; 11 bases fit TRBD1. Per the germline V gene, CDR1 is ENHRY and CDR2 is SYGVKD. The ends lost 4 bases at V and 3 bases at J; junction bases unmatched: 10. CDR3 length: 17 amino acids. The CDR3 DNA reads as TGTGCCATCAGTGGACGGACAGGGGGCGTCTTAGACTATGGCTACACCTTC. This sequence encodes CAISGRTGGVLDYGYTF.

This chain connects TRBV18 to TRBJ1-5, with D possibly TRBD1 on 5 matching bases. Trimming removed 3 bases from V and 2 bases from J, with 14 bases in between. Germline CDR1 and CDR2: KGHSH and LQKENI. The CDR3 spans 16 residues. Here the CDR3 DNA reads TGTGCCAGCTCACCGCCGGGGGGGGTTGGCAATCAGCCCCAGCATTTT. It specifies CASSPPGGVGNQPQHF.

The chain links TRBV2 to TRBJ1-5; TRBD1 agrees at 7 bases. The germline gives CDR1 SNHLY, CDR2 FYNNEI. The CDR3 contains 16 residues. The junction had 7 bases not matched to a gene; V was cut back by 2 bases and J by 3 bases. The CDR3 coding sequence is TGTGCCAGCAGTGAATCAGGGGGTGGGCTCAATCAGCCCCAGCATTTT. The encoded protein is CASSESGGGLNQPQHF. The entire variable domain, with the rest obtained from reference TRBV2 and TRBJ1-5, is as follows: EPEVTQTPSHQVTQMGQEVILRCVPISNHLYFYWYRQILGQKVEFLVSFYNNEISEKSEIFDDQFSVERPDGSNFTLKIRSTKLEDSAMYFCASSESGGGLNQPQHFGDGTRLSIL.

The chain couples TRBV19 to TRBJ2-5; D is unclear. Trimming left V 3 bases short and J 7 bases short, with 12 bases between. The CDR3 is 13 amino acids. The V gene's germline CDR1 is LNHDA and CDR2 SQIVND (reference sequence). The DNA of the CDR3 is TGTGCCAGTAGTATGCCCCCCTCAGGGACCCAGTACTTC. Protein sequence: CASSMPPSGTQYF.

The chain employs TRBV7-2 and TRBJ1-3, with a tentative D call TRBD1 (6 bases). From germline, CDR1 is SGHTA and CDR2 FQGNSA. Trimming stripped 4 bases from V and 7 bases from J, with 26 bases between. This CDR3 is built from 18 residues. In DNA form, the CDR3 reads TGTGCCAGCAGCTACGTTGACGGGACAACAAAGGCCGAGAACACCATATATTTT. Translation: CASSYVDGTTKAENTIYF. Full variable domain (remainder filled in from reference TRBV7-2 and TRBJ1-3): GAGVSQSPSNKVTEKGKDVELRCDPISGHTALYWYRQSLGQGLEFLIYFQGNSAPDKSGLPSDRFSAERTGGSVSTLTIQRTQQEDSAVYLCASSYVDGTTKAENTIYFGEGSWLTVV.

The chain employs TRBV6-1 and TRBJ1-2; 8 positions match TRBD1. V was clipped by 4 bases and J by 2 bases; unmatched bases: 9. Germline V lookup: CDR1 MNHNS, CDR2 SASEGT. CDR3 size: 16 residues. Here the CDR3 reads CASSALPGQENYGYTF. CDR3 DNA sequence: TGTGCCAGCAGTGCCCTGCCGGGACAGGAAAACTATGGCTACACCTTC.

The rearrangement joins TRBV14 to TRBJ2-1; 8 positions agree with TRBD2. Germline loops: CDR1 SGHDN, CDR2 FVKESK. This CDR3 spans 18 amino acids. The junction had 10 bases not matched to a gene; V was cut back by 0 bases and J by 3 bases. The DNA for the CDR3 is TGTGCCAGCAGCCAAGACGCCCTTAGCGGGACCCTCTACAATGAGCAGTTCTTC. It specifies CASSQDALSGTLYNEQFF.

This clone was seen only a few times. This chain uses TRBV5-1 with TRBJ1-4; 9 bases align to TRBD1. The trim removed 4 bases at V and 6 bases at J, leaving 7 bases unmatched. This CDR3 spans 15 amino acids. CDR1 and CDR2 from the germline V gene are SGHRS and YFSETQ. CDR3 in amino acids: CASSGTGTGYEKLFF. The CDR3, as DNA: TGCGCCAGCAGCGGGACCGGGACAGGGTATGAAAAACTGTTTTTT.

This chain joins TRBV4-3 and TRBJ1-5; D not resolved. Per the germline V gene, CDR1 is LGHNA and CDR2 is YSLEER. The CDR3 loop spans 15 amino acids. Between the trimmed V and J ends, which lost 1 base and 6 bases, there was a span of 13 bases. The CDR3 nucleotides are TGCGCCAGCAGCCAAGCGGGAGTTTTAGGTCAGCCCCAGCATTTT. This gives the protein CASSQAGVLGQPQHF.

This rearrangement joins TRBV6-6 to TRBJ1-5; no firm D call. CDR3 length equals 13 residues. V shed 2 bases and J shed 4 bases, with 6 bases lying between them. Germline V lookup: CDR1 MNHNY, CDR2 SVGAGI (reference sequence). CDR3 loop: CASSYGPNQPQHF. DNA of the CDR3: TGTGCCAGCAGTTACGGGCCGAATCAGCCCCAGCATTTT.

In this sample, this clone turned up a few times. This chain joins TRBV29-1 and TRBJ1-1, with a weak D call TRBD1 (6 bases). The CDR3 is made up of 12 amino acids. Trimming took off 6 bases at V and 1 base at J, with 9 bases between the two ends. The germline gives CDR1 SQVTM, CDR2 ANQGSEA. CDR3 sequence (DNA): TGCAGCGTACCGGGACAGAACACTGAAGCTTTCTTT. The encoded protein is CSVPGQNTEAFF.

This clone appeared a few times. The chain links TRBV4-1 to TRBJ1-6; TRBD1 agrees at 12 bases. V trimming: 4 bases; J trimming: 6 bases; junction bases outside the gene matches: 4. This CDR3 spans 16 amino acids. Germline CDR1 is MGHRA and CDR2 is YSYEKL. CDR3 loop: CASSPGQGAGNSPLHF. The CDR3 region has the DNA TGCGCCAGCAGCCCGGGACAGGGGGCCGGTAATTCACCCCTCCACTTT.

This clone has a single count. The rearrangement joins TRBV11-3 to TRBJ2-2, with 10 bases aligning to TRBD1. V shed 5 bases, J shed 4 bases, and the junction held 4 bases outside the gene matches. This CDR3 region has 15 residues. Looked up from germline, CDR1 is SGHNT and CDR2 is YENEEA. The CDR3 sequence is CASSPDRGSTGELFF. The CDR3 region has the DNA TGTGCCAGCAGCCCGGACAGGGGGTCCACCGGGGAGCTGTTTTTT.

This rearrangement joins TRBV15 to TRBJ1-2; D ambiguous. CDR3 size: 16 residues. V gave up 1 base and J gave up 4 bases, with 16 bases separating them. Germline CDR1 reads LNHNV; CDR2 reads YYDKDF (reference sequence). This chain's CDR3 is CATSRVGGQALYGYTF. The CDR3 DNA reads as TGTGCCACCAGCAGAGTTGGAGGCCAGGCCCTCTATGGCTACACCTTC. The full variable domain, completed using reference TRBV15 and TRBJ1-2, is DAMVIQNPRYQVTQFGKPVTLSCSQTLNHNVMYWYQQKSSQAPKLLFHYYDKDFNNEADTPDNFQSRRPNTSFCFLDIRSPGLGDTAMYLCATSRVGGQALYGYTFGSGTRLTVV.

The rearrangement links TRBV27 to TRBJ1-2; 9 nucleotides agree with TRBD1. V was pared by 6 bases and J by 6 bases, with 11 bases of the junction left unmatched. The CDR3 consists of 15 residues. In germline, CDR1 is MNHEY, CDR2 SMNVEV (reference sequence). CDR3 coding DNA: TGTGCCAGCAGGTCCCCCTCCACAGGGGGCGATGGCTACACCTTC. Translated: CASRSPSTGGDGYTF.

This clone occurred a few times. This rearrangement joins TRBV30 to TRBJ1-1; tentatively, D is TRBD1 (5 bases). CDR1 is GTSNPN and CDR2 is SVGIG in the germline V gene (reference sequence). Trimming removed 1 base from V and 5 bases from J, with 11 bases in between. The CDR3 sequence is 13 residues long. In DNA form, the CDR3 reads TGTGCCTGGAGTGCCAGGGTGGGGACTGAAGCTTTCTTT. This encodes CAWSARVGTEAFF.

The V call is TRBV4-3, the J call TRBJ2-1; D gene unclear. With 0 bases removed from V and 5 bases from J, the gap between germline ends came to 8 bases. This CDR3 is built from 14 residues. CDR1 and CDR2 (germline): LGHNA, YSLEER. In DNA form, the CDR3 reads TGCGCCAGCAGCCAAGACGTGAGAGACAATGAGCAGTTCTTC. Protein: CASSQDVRDNEQFF.

This chain uses TRBV30 with TRBJ1-5; 9 nucleotides agree with TRBD1. The CDR3 contains 15 residues. V lost 2 bases to trimming and J lost 1 base; unmatched junction nucleotides: 3. From germline, CDR1 is GTSNPN and CDR2 SVGIG (reference sequence). CDR3 in amino acids: CAWSSGQGSNQPQHF. In DNA form, the CDR3 reads TGTGCCTGGAGTTCGGGACAGGGAAGCAATCAGCCCCAGCATTTT.

This clone was observed a few times. The chain joins TRBV4-2 to TRBJ1-1, with 7 nucleotides matching TRBD1. CDR3 length: 14 amino acids. Trimming removed 4 bases from V and 6 bases from J; junction bases left unmatched: 8. The germline gives CDR1 LGHNA, CDR2 YNFKEQ. CDR3 DNA: TGTGCCAGCAGCCCCTCCGGAGGGGGCCCTGAAGCTTTCTTT. It translates to CASSPSGGGPEAFF.

The rearrangement links TRBV4-2 to TRBJ1-2; D remains ambiguous. The germline V gene has CDR1 LGHNA and CDR2 YNFKEQ. CDR3 length: 14 amino acids. Trimming took 0 bases from V and 7 from J, leaving 12 bases between them. CDR3 sequence: CASSQDEGISGYTF. Written as DNA, the CDR3 is TGTGCCAGCAGCCAAGATGAGGGAATCTCTGGCTACACCTTC.

The rearrangement uses TRBV2 and TRBJ1-5; unclear D gene. Germline CDR1 and CDR2: SNHLY and FYNNEI. V was cut by 4 bases and J by 13 bases, with 14 bases left in between. The CDR3 extends over 12 amino acids. This CDR3 is CASSGDSGSQHF. The CDR3 DNA follows: TGTGCCAGCAGTGGGGATTCGGGGTCTCAGCATTTT.